This T cell receptor beta chain is from a study of blood T cell repertoires in COVID-19. About the research overall: Sources were T cells, B-cell-depleted T cells, or PBMCs; the material itself was cDNA or gDNA.

It was during active infection that Seattle patients were enrolled and then longitudinally followed. The assay was immunoSEQ multiplex PCR, and TCRdb's table has in-frame clones only and misses some. The repertoire holds about 160,000 clones, with roughly 84% as singletons. The CDR3 totals 15 residues. Germline V CDR1 and CDR2: LNHDA, SQIVND (reference sequence). V was clipped by 1 base and J by 8 bases; unmatched bases: 6. What was sequenced was peripheral blood. This TCR was sampled from a woman in her 50s with COVID-19, enrolled during active disease. This sequence joins TRBV19 and TRBJ1-4; 8 bases are shared with TRBD1. As DNA, the CDR3 is TGTGCCAGTAGTATAGGGGGACAGGACTTCGAAAAACTGTTTTTT. Protein sequence: CASSIGGQDFEKLFF.